This TCR beta chain was sequenced in a study of OX40 agonist ivuxolimab in advanced cancers. TCRdb's table, derived via immunoSEQ multiplex PCR, lists solely in-frame clones and lacks some. This table holds approximately 15,000 clones, more than 85% found once. The germline V gene encodes CDR1 SEHNR and CDR2 FQNEAQ (reference sequence). The CDR3 is made up of 15 amino acids. V dropped 5 bases and J dropped 4 bases, with 18 bases sitting between them. The sample was CD4+ or CD8+ T cells sorted from blood, taken in a trial of the OX40 agonist ivuxolimab. The rearrangement joins TRBV7-9 to TRBJ2-7; a possible D gene is TRBD2 (6 bases). The clonotype comes from an adult with an advanced solid tumor such as melanoma, head and neck, liver or kidney cancer. The CDR3 DNA sequence: TGTGCCAGCAGCCTCCCGCCCGGGGGTCTTTACGAGCAGTACTTC. Amino acids: CASSLPPGGLYEQYF.